This is a list of T cell receptor beta chains from one sample in a study of control samples from healthy donors and cancer patients. Repertoires were generated with immunoSEQ multiplex PCR, while TCRdb's copy carries only in-frame clones and drops some. The data contain some 120,000 clones, 85% to 95% of them singletons. Material for sequencing was blood. Receptors were obtained from a man younger than 40 in good health. Each CDR3 is given with its conserved first and last residue. Fields, in order: V gene, D gene, J gene, CDR3 DNA, CDR3 protein. D genes are given only for firm matches.

v_gene: TRBV12-5
d_gene: NA
j_gene: TRBJ2-3
CDR3nt: TGTGCTAGTGGTCTAGGGGGTGGTGCAGATACGCAGTATTTT
CDR3aa: CASGLGGGADTQYF

v_gene: TRBV7-9
d_gene: NA
j_gene: TRBJ1-1
CDR3nt: TGTGCCAGCAGCCGGACGCCTAAAGGGGGGAACACTGAAGCTTTCTTT
CDR3aa: CASSRTPKGGNTEAFF

v_gene: TRBV2
d_gene: TRBD2
j_gene: TRBJ2-7
CDR3nt: TGTGCCAGCACCCTGGGACTAGCGGGAGCTACCTACGAGCAGTACTTC
CDR3aa: CASTLGLAGATYEQYF

v_gene: TRBV11-2
d_gene: NA
j_gene: TRBJ2-7
CDR3nt: TGTGCCAGCAGCCCTGGGGGTCAGGGTGCCCGCGAGCAGTACTTC
CDR3aa: CASSPGGQGAREQYF

v_gene: TRBV27
d_gene: TRBD1
j_gene: TRBJ1-2
CDR3nt: TGTGCCAGCAGTCGAACCGCGCGGGACAGGGAGTCGAACTATGGCTACACCTTC
CDR3aa: CASSRTARDRESNYGYTF

v_gene: TRBV6-5
d_gene: NA
j_gene: TRBJ1-3
CDR3nt: TGTGCCAGCAGTAAGTACCGGAGCTCTGGAAACACCATATATTTT
CDR3aa: CASSKYRSSGNTIYF

v_gene: TRBV27
d_gene: NA
j_gene: TRBJ2-2
CDR3nt: TGTGCCAGCAGTTTATGGGACACCGGGGAGCTGTTTTTT
CDR3aa: CASSLWDTGELFF

v_gene: TRBV15
d_gene: NA
j_gene: TRBJ1-2
CDR3nt: TGTGCCACCAGCAGACCCCGGGACACCTATGGCTACACCTTC
CDR3aa: CATSRPRDTYGYTF

v_gene: TRBV5-8
d_gene: NA
j_gene: TRBJ2-5
CDR3nt: TGTGCCAGCAGCAGGGCTGGATACCAAGAGACCCAGTACTTC
CDR3aa: CASSRAGYQETQYF

v_gene: TRBV28
d_gene: NA
j_gene: TRBJ2-1
CDR3nt: TGTGCCAGCAGTGCCCCGATGGGGCACTACAATGAGCAGTTCTTC
CDR3aa: CASSAPMGHYNEQFF

v_gene: TRBV6-5
d_gene: NA
j_gene: TRBJ2-7
CDR3nt: TGTGCCAGCAGATTGTCCGGGACATACTACTACGAGCAGTACTTC
CDR3aa: CASRLSGTYYYEQYF